Included here is one T cell receptor (beta chain) sequence, with context. The target antigen is unknown. The data originate from a study of type 1 regulatory T cells. About the study: An in vitro protocol generated T-allo10, a Tr1-enriched, alloantigen-specific CD4 T cell product.

Germline V lookup: CDR1 SGHKS, CDR2 YYEKEE (reference sequence). V shed 5 bases and J 1 base; nucleotides not matched to a gene: 7. There are 16 residues in the CDR3. Using its own MiXCR run on the reads, TCRdb lists one record per CDR3 protein. The sample lists over 55,000 distinct CDR3 sequences, around 63% seen once, with about 8% in the top ten. The receptor was isolated from a human donor in good health. The sequencing sample was made of cultured T cells, either the whole culture or a sorted T cell fraction (not recorded which). The subset: Tr1-enriched cell product generated in vitro against host alloantigens. The chain uses TRBV5-5 and TRBJ2-3; 10 nucleotides line up with TRBD2. The CDR3 loop is CASRLAGKRGTDTQYF. In DNA form, the CDR3 reads TGTGCCAGCAGACTAGCGGGAAAAAGGGGCACAGATACGCAGTATTTT.